This paragraph covers one TCR beta chain sequence. V was trimmed by 1 base and J by 8 bases, leaving 12 bases between them. The length of the CDR3 is 13 residues. From germline, CDR1 is SGHRS and CDR2 YFSETQ. The entry originates in a study of blood T cell repertoires in COVID-19. Per the original methods: Estimates of nucleated cell counts were drawn from the amplification of reference gene primers. Repertoires were generated with immunoSEQ multiplex PCR, while TCRdb's copy carries only in-frame clones and drops some. The D gene and trimming were derived from the DNA, and the V and J assignments and clone size from that table. The sample has 150,000 to 200,000 clones, approximately 93% seen once.

The chain employs TRBV5-1 and TRBJ1-2; D is perhaps TRBD1 (5 bases). The specimen was peripheral blood. The clonotype was recovered from an older woman with COVID-19, enrolled during active disease. DNA of the CDR3: TGCGCCAGCAGCTTGACGGGGGTGAGCGGCTACACCTTC. This translates into CASSLTGVSGYTF. Full variable domain (rest looked up from reference TRBV5-1 and TRBJ1-2): KAGVTQTPRYLIKTRGQQVTLSCSPISGHRSVSWYQQTPGQGLQFLFEYFSETQRNKGNFPGRFSGRQFSNSRSEMNVSTLELGDSALYLCASSLTGVSGYTFGSGTRLTVV.